This T cell receptor beta chain emerged from a study of T-cell memory formation after mild COVID-19. V lost 0 bases and J lost 2; bases outside the gene matches: 2. The CDR3 is made up of 16 amino acids. The germline gives CDR1 SGHTA, CDR2 FQGNSA. Whole-study findings and limits: Later expanders leaned toward CD4+, whereas clones contracting from day 15 to 85 were balanced CD4/CD8.

A few counts support this clonotype. Its antigen is not identified. TCRdb itself ran the 5' RACE reads through MiXCR, one entry per CDR3 protein. Here the sample spans some 210,000 distinct CDR3 sequences, approximately 10% being singletons. The sequenced sample was PBMCs or a T cell subset sorted from them (not recorded which). J is TRBJ2-1 and V is TRBV7-2, with TRBD1 matching 9 bases. The clonotype was recovered from a young man who had mild COVID-19 (a few samples of this study predate the infection). Cell type and time point are not known. CDR3 nucleotides: TGTGCCAGCAGCTTAGCTGGGACAGGGACCTACAATGAGCAGTTCTTC. Its translation is CASSLAGTGTYNEQFF.